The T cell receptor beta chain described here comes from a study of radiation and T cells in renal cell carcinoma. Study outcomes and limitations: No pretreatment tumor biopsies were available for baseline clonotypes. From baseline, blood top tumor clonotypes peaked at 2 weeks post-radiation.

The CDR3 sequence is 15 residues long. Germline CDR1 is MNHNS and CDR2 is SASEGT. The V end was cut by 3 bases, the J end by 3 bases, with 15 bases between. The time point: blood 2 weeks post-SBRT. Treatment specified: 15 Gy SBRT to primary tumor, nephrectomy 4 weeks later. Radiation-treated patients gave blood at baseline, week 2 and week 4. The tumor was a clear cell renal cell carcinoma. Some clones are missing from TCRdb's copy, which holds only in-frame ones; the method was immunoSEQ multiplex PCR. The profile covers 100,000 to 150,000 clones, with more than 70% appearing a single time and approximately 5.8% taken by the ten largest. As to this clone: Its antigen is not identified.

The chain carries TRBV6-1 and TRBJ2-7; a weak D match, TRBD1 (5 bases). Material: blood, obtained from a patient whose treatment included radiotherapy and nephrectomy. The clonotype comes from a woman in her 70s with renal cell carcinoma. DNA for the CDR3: TGTGCCAGCAGTGACAGGAGAAGGGGTTACTACGAGCAGTACTTC. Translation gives CASSDRRRGYYEQYF.